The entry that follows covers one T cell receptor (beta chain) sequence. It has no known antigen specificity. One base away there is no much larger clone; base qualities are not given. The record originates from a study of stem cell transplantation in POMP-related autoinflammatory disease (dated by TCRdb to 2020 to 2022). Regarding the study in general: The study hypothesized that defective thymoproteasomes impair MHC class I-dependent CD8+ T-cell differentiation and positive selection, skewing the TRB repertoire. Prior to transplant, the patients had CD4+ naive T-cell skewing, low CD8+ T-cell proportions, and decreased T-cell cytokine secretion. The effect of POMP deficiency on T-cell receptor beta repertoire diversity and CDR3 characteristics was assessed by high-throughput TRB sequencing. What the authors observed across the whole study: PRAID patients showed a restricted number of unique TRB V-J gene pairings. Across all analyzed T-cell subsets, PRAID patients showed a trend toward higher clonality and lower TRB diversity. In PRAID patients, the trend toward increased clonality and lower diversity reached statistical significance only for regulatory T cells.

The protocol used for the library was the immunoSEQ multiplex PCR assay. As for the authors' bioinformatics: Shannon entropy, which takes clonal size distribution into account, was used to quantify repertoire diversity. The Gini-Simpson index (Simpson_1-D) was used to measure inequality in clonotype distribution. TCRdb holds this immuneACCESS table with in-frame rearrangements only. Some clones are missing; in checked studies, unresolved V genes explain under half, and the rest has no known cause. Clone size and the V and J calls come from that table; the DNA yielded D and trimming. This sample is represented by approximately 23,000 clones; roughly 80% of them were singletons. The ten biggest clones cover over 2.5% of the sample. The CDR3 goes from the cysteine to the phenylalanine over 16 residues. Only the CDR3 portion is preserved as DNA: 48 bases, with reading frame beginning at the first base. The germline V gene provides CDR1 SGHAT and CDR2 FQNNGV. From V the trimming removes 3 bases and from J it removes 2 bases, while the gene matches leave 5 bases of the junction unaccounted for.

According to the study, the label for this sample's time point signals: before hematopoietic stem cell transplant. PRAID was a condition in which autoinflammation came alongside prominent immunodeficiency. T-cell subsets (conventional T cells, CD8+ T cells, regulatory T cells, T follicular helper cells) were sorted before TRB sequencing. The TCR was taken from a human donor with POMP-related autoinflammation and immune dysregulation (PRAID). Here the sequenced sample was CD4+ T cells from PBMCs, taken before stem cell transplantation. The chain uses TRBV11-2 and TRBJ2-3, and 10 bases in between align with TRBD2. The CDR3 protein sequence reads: CASSLTSGPPTDTQYF. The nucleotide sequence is TGTGCCAGCAGCTTGACTAGCGGGCCTCCCACAGATACGCAGTATTTT.